Detailed here is one T cell receptor (beta chain). Its antigen is currently unknown. The source of the sample is a study of regulatory and conventional T cells in RAG deficiency. V gave up 5 bases and J gave up 5 bases, with 12 bases separating them. The germline V gene has CDR1 LNHDA and CDR2 SQIVND (reference sequence). The CDR3 covers 13 residues. Points from the study as a whole: Shannon entropy was markedly lower and Simpson indices higher in RAG-deficient patients than control T-cell subsets. Shorter CDR3s in all patient subsets; >85% Treg-Tconv overlap in Omenn.

Blood CD4+ CD25-high CD127-low regulatory T cells supplied the genomic DNA template. Data came from immunoSEQ multiplex PCR; TCRdb stores just in-frame clones and leaves some out. The data show around 29,000 clones, with around 90% seen just once and 0.7% to 0.95% held by the top ten. The data were also submitted as part of a second study, on regulatory T cells. Per that paper: Primers: 52 TRBV forward and 13 TRBJ reverse. Patient repertoires had restricted TRB V-J pairs and skewed V and J usage, most in Tregs.

This receptor was obtained from a human donor in good health. Material for sequencing was Tregs sorted from blood. This chain joins TRBV19 and TRBJ1-1, with D perhaps matching TRBD1 (5 bases). This CDR3 is CASSGTRGTEAFF. In DNA, the CDR3 is TGTGCCAGTAGTGGAACGCGGGGGACTGAAGCTTTCTTT.